The clone carrying this TCR beta chain appeared a single time. Its specificity is unknown. The data were obtained in a study of T cell responses to AZD1222 COVID-19 vaccine. The study, taken as a whole, reports: Researchers took repertoire samples only after the peak T cell response had come. Baseline serostatus was positive in only a handful of AZD1222 recipients. At 160-218 and 743-854, vaccine-associated CD4 TCRs were dominant, and they spanned spike.

Method: immunoSEQ multiplex PCR; TCRdb's copy keeps in-frame clones and lacks some. The sample shows fewer than 150,000 clones, about 82% of them seen only once. The sample consisted of peripheral blood, taken 28 days after the second AZD1222 dose. This TCR derives from an adult who received the AZD1222 COVID-19 vaccine.

CDR3 coding DNA: TGTGCCAGCAGTCCCCAAACCTACGAGCAGTACTTC. Encoded protein: CASSPQTYEQYF. The rearrangement joins TRBV6-2 or TRBV6-3 to TRBJ2-7; no firm D call. V lost 5 bases, J lost 2 bases, and 7 bases lay in between. CDR1 and CDR2 (germline): MNHEY, SVGEGT. The CDR3 contains 12 residues.